These 14 T cell receptor beta chains came from one sample sequenced in a study of spatial heterogeneity in lung cancer. Time point specified: sample taken at primary tumor resection. TCRdb itself ran the 5' RACE reads through MiXCR, one entry per CDR3 protein. The sample records around 92,000 distinct CDR3 sequences, approximately 12% being singletons. This material consisted of PBMCs, taken at surgery. All receptors come from a male donor with early-stage non-small cell lung cancer.

This chain's CDR3 is CASSKGGDFLGTEAFF. In nucleotides, the CDR3 is TGTGCCAGCTCGAAGGGAGGTGACTTCTTAGGCACTGAAGCTTTCTTT. The rearrangement uses TRBV18 and TRBJ1-1; the D is unclear. V lost 6 bases, J lost 4 bases, and 21 bases lay in between. CDR3 length equals 16 residues. The germline gives CDR1 KGHSH, CDR2 LQKENI.

This clonotype has just a few counts. The CDR3 DNA is TGTGCCAGCAGTTTACTAGCGGGGGTGGCAGATACGCAGTATTTT. This translates into CASSLLAGVADTQYF. The V and J genes are TRBV12-3 or TRBV12-4 and TRBJ2-3, with 10 positions matching TRBD2. With V trimmed by 2 bases and J by 4 bases, 3 bases remained unmatched. The CDR3 loop spans 15 amino acids.

The chain combines TRBV28 with TRBJ2-2; TRBD2 is a possible D gene (5 bases). Per germline, CDR1 MDHEN and CDR2 SYDVKM. This CDR3 region has 14 residues. Trimming shortened V by 5 bases and J by 3 bases, and 10 bases separated the two germline ends. This chain's CDR3 is CASSPTTYTGELFF. CDR3 nucleotides: TGTGCCAGCAGTCCGACTACGTACACCGGGGAGCTGTTTTTT.

This sequence joins TRBV7-2 and TRBJ1-6; D is possibly TRBD1 (5 bases). The CDR3 spans 15 residues. In germline, CDR1 is SGHTA, CDR2 FQGNSA. V was trimmed by 7 bases and J by 4 bases, leaving 14 bases between them. CDR3: CASTPRTGYNSPLHF. CDR3 sequence (DNA): TGTGCCAGCACTCCACGTACAGGTTATAATTCACCCCTCCACTTT. The whole variable domain, remainder taken from reference TRBV7-2 and TRBJ1-6, is GAGVSQSPSNKVTEKGKDVELRCDPISGHTALYWYRQSLGQGLEFLIYFQGNSAPDKSGLPSDRFSAERTGGSVSTLTIQRTQQEDSAVYLCASTPRTGYNSPLHFGNGTRLTVT.

This chain uses TRBV7-9 with TRBJ2-3, with 12 nucleotides matching TRBD2. V gave up 5 bases and J gave up 6 bases; unmatched junction bases: 6. The CDR3 is 15 residues long. The germline V gene encodes CDR1 SEHNR and CDR2 FQNEAQ (reference sequence). The CDR3: CASSRLAGAKDTQYF. CDR3 nucleotides: TGTGCCAGCAGCCGACTAGCGGGAGCTAAGGATACGCAGTATTTT.

The rearrangement joins TRBV29-1 to TRBJ2-7; either TRBD1 or TRBD2 may fit D (7 bases each). The CDR3 is made up of 13 amino acids. V was pared by 7 bases and J by 2 bases, with 15 bases between. The germline CDR1 and CDR2 sequences are SQVTM and ANQGSEA. The CDR3 region has the DNA TGCAGCGCTGGGGGAGGGGGCCCCTACGAGCAGTACTTC. It is translated as CSAGGGGPYEQYF.

The V call is TRBV6-1, the J call TRBJ1-5; a possible D gene is TRBD1 (6 bases). Germline V gene data show CDR1 as MNHNS and CDR2 as SASEGT. V dropped 8 bases and J dropped 4 bases, with 18 bases sitting between them. This CDR3 has 15 amino acids. CDR3 nucleotides: TGTGCCAGCGTCACAGGGATTTGGGGAAATCAGCCCCAGCATTTT. Residues: CASVTGIWGNQPQHF.

The J gene is TRBJ2-3, the V gene TRBV29-1; a weak D match, TRBD1 (6 bases). Germline V gene data show CDR1 as SQVTM and CDR2 as ANQGSEA. The CDR3 contains 13 residues. V gave up 8 bases and J gave up 0 bases, with 12 bases separating them. CDR3 sequence reads: CSIRQESTDTQYF. As DNA, the CDR3 is TGCAGCATAAGACAGGAGAGCACAGATACGCAGTATTTT.

This clonotype has more than one count but fewer than ten. The chain joins TRBV20-1 to TRBJ1-4; D is unresolved. The ends were cut back, 3 bases at V and 7 bases at J, with 27 bases in the middle. The CDR3 is 18 amino acids. Germline V gene lookup returns CDR1 DFQATT and CDR2 SNEGSKA (reference sequence). The CDR3: CSASSPSRAPNLVEKLFF. As DNA, the CDR3 is TGCAGTGCTAGTAGCCCCTCCCGGGCCCCGAACCTAGTTGAAAAACTGTTTTTT.

This clonotype occurred many times. The chain couples TRBV20-1 to TRBJ1-1, with a possible D match to TRBD1 (5 bases). The CDR3 is 11 residues long. The germline V gene has CDR1 DFQATT and CDR2 SNEGSKA (reference sequence). V gave up 3 bases and J gave up 7 bases, with 9 bases separating them. The CDR3: CSASPGIEAFF. The CDR3, as DNA: TGCAGTGCTAGCCCAGGGATTGAAGCTTTCTTT.

There are a few counts of this clonotype. V usage is TRBV20-1 and J usage is TRBJ1-1, with D perhaps matching TRBD1 (5 bases). V was shortened by 8 bases and J by 0 bases, with 16 bases between the two germline ends. In germline, CDR1 is DFQATT, CDR2 SNEGSKA (reference sequence). The CDR3 spans 14 residues. In nucleotides, the CDR3 is TGCAGTCGGTGGGGGGGTCGAATGAACACTGAAGCTTTCTTT. It translates to CSRWGGRMNTEAFF.

V is TRBV5-1 and J is TRBJ1-3; D is possibly TRBD1 (6 bases). Germline V gives CDR1 SGHRS, CDR2 YFSETQ. The CDR3 is made up of 14 amino acids. Trimming removed 2 bases from V and 2 bases from J, with 8 bases in between. In DNA, the CDR3 is TGCGCCAGCAGCTTAACAGGGACTGGAAACACCATATATTTT. It is translated as CASSLTGTGNTIYF. The complete variable domain, with remaining parts taken from reference TRBV5-1 and TRBJ1-3, reads KAGVTQTPRYLIKTRGQQVTLSCSPISGHRSVSWYQQTPGQGLQFLFEYFSETQRNKGNFPGRFSGRQFSNSRSEMNVSTLELGDSALYLCASSLTGTGNTIYFGEGSWLTVV.

This clonotype showed up many times. The chain employs TRBV7-9 and TRBJ2-4; D perhaps matches TRBD1 (6 bases). There are 17 residues in the CDR3. Trimming left V 6 bases short and J 1 base short, with 19 bases between. In germline, CDR1 is SEHNR, CDR2 FQNEAQ (reference sequence). The CDR3 spells CASSYTGYSPAKNIQYF. DNA for the CDR3: TGTGCCAGCAGTTATACAGGGTACTCCCCTGCCAAAAACATTCAGTACTTC.

The CDR3 bases are TGTGCCAGCAGTAGAGGAGTAGACGCTGGAAACACCATATATTTT. Translated: CASSRGVDAGNTIYF. This chain connects TRBV6-1 to TRBJ1-3; D gene ambiguous. The CDR3 runs 15 residues. Germline V lookup: CDR1 MNHNS, CDR2 SASEGT. V lost 5 bases and J 2 bases, leaving 13 bases between the germline ends.